The clone carrying this T cell receptor beta chain was counted ten times or more. Its matching antigen is unknown. This record belongs to a study of Graves' ophthalmopathy and Graves' hyperthyroidism. Findings and limits, study-wide: Between ophthalmopathy and stable hyperthyroidism, a 13-signature model drew a separation with 87.88% sensitivity and around 80% specificity.

This CDR3 region has 12 residues. CDR1 and CDR2 from the germline V gene are DFQATT and SNEGSKA (reference sequence). With V trimmed by 1 base and J by 6 bases, 2 bases remained unmatched. Scientists amplified the TCR beta CDR3 regions from RNA transcripts. A first-round RT-PCR used HTBI primers, followed by a second-round multiplex PCR. TCRdb called the multiplex PCR reads again in MiXCR, with one record for every CDR3 protein. The repertoire holds 400,000 or so distinct CDR3 sequences, about 16% seen once, with 7% in the top ten. Sequencing was done on a sample of peripheral blood. This clonotype was obtained from a woman aged 18-29 years with stable Graves' hyperthyroidism. The chain couples TRBV20-1 to TRBJ1-1; TRBD1 matches 7 bases. CDR3 coding DNA: TGCAGTGCTAGAGGACAGGGTCCTGAAGCTTTCTTT. Amino acid sequence: CSARGQGPEAFF.